A single sample gave rise to the 32 T cell receptor beta chains below, sequenced in a study of a mutant IDH1 vaccine in newly diagnosed glioma. Sequencing used immunoSEQ multiplex PCR; TCRdb keeps in-frame clones, though not all of them. This table holds about 88,000 clones, over 70% found once. The time point is: baseline, week 1 (first vaccination visit). Treatment in this sample: pre-vaccination baseline after standard-of-care therapy. Here the sequenced sample was PBMCs, taken from a glioma patient treated with radiotherapy, temozolomide or both. The source of these receptors is a middle-aged man with glioma. Some clones in this sample may be carry-over from other donors' samples.

CDR3: CASSQLGTNEAFF. CDR3 bases: TGCGCCAGCAGCCAACTCGGGACAAATGAAGCTTTCTTT. The V and J genes are TRBV4-1 and TRBJ1-1; the D gene is possibly TRBD1 (6 bases). The ends were cut back, 2 bases at V and 7 bases at J, with 11 bases in the middle. The CDR3 has 13 amino acids. Looked up from germline, CDR1 is MGHRA and CDR2 is YSYEKL.

In this sample, this clone turned up once. V and J are TRBV30 and TRBJ1-6; D ambiguous. The length of the CDR3 is 14 residues. Germline V gene sequence: CDR1 GTSNPN, CDR2 SVGIG (reference sequence). The V and J ends lost 5 bases and 6 bases respectively, with 14 bases between them. CDR3 sequence: CAWGRWNSNSPLHF. For the CDR3, the DNA is TGTGCCTGGGGCCGATGGAATAGTAATTCACCCCTCCACTTT.

CDR3 in DNA: TGTGCCAGCAGTTTAAAGGGGGCGGACTATGGCTACACCTTC. It specifies CASSLKGADYGYTF. The chain recombines TRBV27 with TRBJ1-2; 7 positions agree with TRBD1. Germline lookup yields CDR1 MNHEY and CDR2 SMNVEV (reference sequence). There are 14 residues in the CDR3. Trimming at V came to 2 bases and at J to 3 bases, leaving 3 bases not matched to a gene.

J is TRBJ1-1 and V is TRBV19; D possibly corresponds to TRBD1 (6 bases). CDR3 length: 17 amino acids. In germline, CDR1 is LNHDA, CDR2 SQIVND (reference sequence). The V end lost 4 bases, the J end lost 6 bases, and 24 bases lay between the germline ends. CDR3: CASSNRVLSGSGAEAFF. DNA for the CDR3: TGTGCCAGTAGTAACAGGGTGTTGTCGGGATCGGGCGCTGAAGCTTTCTTT.

The chain combines TRBV7-9 with TRBJ2-4; D not resolved. Germline loops: CDR1 SEHNR, CDR2 FQNEAQ (reference sequence). Trimming stripped 4 bases from V and 15 bases from J, with 19 bases between. The CDR3 is made up of 13 amino acids. CDR3: CASSSLKDGHRYF. CDR3 nucleotide sequence: TGTGCCAGCAGCTCCTTGAAAGACGGTCATAGGTACTTC.

The gene calls are TRBV4-2 and TRBJ2-7, with TRBD2 matching 8 bases. The CDR3 sequence is 21 residues long. J gave up 4 bases and V 0 bases, and 23 bases lay outside the gene matches. Germline V lookup: CDR1 LGHNA, CDR2 YNFKEQ. The CDR3 protein is CASSQDRGVWGLAGGGYEQYF. The CDR3 DNA sequence: TGTGCCAGCAGCCAAGATCGGGGGGTTTGGGGGCTAGCGGGCGGCGGGTACGAGCAGTACTTC.

This clone was seen only a few times. V usage is TRBV13 and J usage is TRBJ2-3, with 10 nucleotides matching TRBD2. J lost 4 bases, V lost 4 bases, and 8 bases had no gene match. Germline values: CDR1 PRHDT, CDR2 FYEKMQ (reference sequence). The CDR3 has 16 residues. The CDR3 region has the DNA TGTGCCAGCAGCTGGGAGCGGGGGGGCCATTCAGATACGCAGTATTTT. This sequence encodes CASSWERGGHSDTQYF.

This chain uses TRBV5-1 with TRBJ1-6, with 10 bases that match TRBD1. The CDR3 spans 14 residues. Looked up from germline, CDR1 is SGHRS and CDR2 is YFSETQ. V lost 0 bases to trimming and J lost 14 bases; unmatched junction nucleotides: 5. For the CDR3, the DNA is TGCGCCAGCAGCTTGGAGGGACAGGGGTTTACCCTCCACTTT. Amino acids: CASSLEGQGFTLHF.

About this clone: The junction and the germline gene differ at one end; a read error may be behind it. This chain joins TRBV4-1 and TRBJ2-3; 12 bases are shared with TRBD2. The CDR3 is 13 amino acids. Germline CDR1 and CDR2: MGHRA and YSYEKL. CDR3 protein: CASSQALAGGRDF. The CDR3 DNA reads as TGCGCCAGCAGCCAGGCCCTAGCGGGGGGGCGGGATTTT.

This clone came up a few times. The rearrangement joins TRBV2 to TRBJ1-6; weak D call: TRBD1 (5 bases). Trimming removed 7 bases at V and 6 bases at J, with 13 bases between. The CDR3 is 14 amino acids. The germline V gene encodes CDR1 SNHLY and CDR2 FYNNEI. CDR3 bases: TGTGCCAGCAACCCGGGACGTACTAATTCACCCCTCCACTTT. It translates to CASNPGRTNSPLHF.

The chain links TRBV5-1 to TRBJ1-4; 7 bases are shared with TRBD1. Germline lookup yields CDR1 SGHRS and CDR2 YFSETQ. There are 14 residues in the CDR3. The trim removed 4 bases at V and 8 bases at J, leaving 8 bases unmatched. CDR3 nucleotides: TGCGCCAGCAGCCGAACAGGGGCGTCGGAAAAACTGTTTTTT. The encoded protein is CASSRTGASEKLFF.

J is TRBJ1-1 and V is TRBV7-9, with D uncertain. The length of the CDR3 is 12 residues. V shed 1 base and J shed 7 bases, with 7 bases lying between them. Germline lookup yields CDR1 SEHNR and CDR2 FQNEAQ (reference sequence). The chain's CDR3 is CASSLVTGEAFF. The CDR3 DNA is TGTGCCAGCAGCTTAGTTACGGGTGAAGCTTTCTTT.

In nucleotides, the CDR3 is TGTGCCACCAGCCGAGCTAATAATGAAAAACTGTTTTTT. It specifies CATSRANNEKLFF. This chain connects TRBV15 to TRBJ1-4; no clear D. CDR1 is LNHNV and CDR2 is YYDKDF in the germline V gene (reference sequence). The CDR3 extends over 13 amino acids. Trimming removed 5 bases from V and 4 bases from J, with 8 bases in between.

The V gene is TRBV13, the J gene TRBJ2-7; 7 nucleotides agree with TRBD1. From germline, CDR1 is PRHDT and CDR2 FYEKMQ (reference sequence). Trimming removed 3 bases from V and 2 bases from J; junction bases left unmatched: 7. The length of the CDR3 is 15 residues. CDR3 DNA: TGTGCCAGCAGCTTCGGAGACAGGGCTACCTACGAGCAGTACTTC. It is translated as CASSFGDRATYEQYF.

In DNA, the CDR3 is TGCAGCGTTAGTAGAGATGGCTACACCTTC. Protein product: CSVSRDGYTF. The rearrangement uses TRBV29-1 and TRBJ1-2, with D unresolved. Germline V gives CDR1 SQVTM, CDR2 ANQGSEA. The CDR3 is 10 residues long. V was clipped by 5 bases and J by 6 bases, with 7 bases between them.

The chain employs TRBV29-1 and TRBJ1-2; the match to TRBD1 covers 8 bases. This CDR3 is 15 amino acids long. Germline-derived CDR1 and CDR2 are SQVTM and ANQGSEA. Losses at the gene ends were 4 bases for V and 4 bases for J; bases not matched to a gene: 11. The CDR3 sequence: CSVGPPGQEIYGYTF. The DNA of the CDR3 is TGCAGCGTTGGACCACCGGGACAGGAAATCTATGGCTACACCTTC. The full variable domain, its missing parts supplied by reference TRBV29-1 and TRBJ1-2, is SAVISQKPSRDICQRGTSLTIQCQVDSQVTMMFWYRQQPGQSLTLIATANQGSEATYESGFVIDKFPISRPNLTFSTLTVSNMSPEDSSIYLCSVGPPGQEIYGYTFGSGTRLTVV.

The chain uses TRBV25-1 and TRBJ2-1, with 11 bases matching TRBD1. The J segment lost 8 bases and the V segment lost 8 bases, leaving 5 bases of the junction unmatched. CDR1 is MGHDK, CDR2 SYGVNS, per germline. The CDR3 loop spans 13 amino acids. CDR3 residues: CASAGQGVHEQFF. As DNA, the CDR3 is TGTGCCAGCGCGGGACAGGGGGTCCATGAGCAGTTCTTC.

This chain connects TRBV6-5 to TRBJ2-7, with TRBD1 as a possible D gene (7 bases). This CDR3 region has 13 residues. Trimming pared 6 bases from V and 6 bases from J, leaving 15 bases between. Germline loops: CDR1 MNHEY, CDR2 SVGAGI. CDR3 in DNA: TGTGCCAGCAGGGGCAGGGGGGCTAGCGAGCAGTACTTC. Translating gives CASRGRGASEQYF.

The chain links TRBV6-6 to TRBJ1-2; possible D gene TRBD1, 6 bases. The V end lost 9 bases, the J end lost 6 bases, and 11 bases lay between the germline ends. This CDR3 region has 11 residues. Germline CDR1 reads MNHNY; CDR2 reads SVGAGI (reference sequence). CDR3 DNA: TGTGCCAGTTCGTACAGGGATGGCTACACCTTC. It yields the protein CASSYRDGYTF.

The chain links TRBV2 to TRBJ1-5; perhaps TRBD1 as D (5 bases). This CDR3 is built from 13 residues. Trimming pared 8 bases from V and 5 bases from J, leaving 13 bases between. The germline V gene has CDR1 SNHLY and CDR2 FYNNEI. The CDR3 is CASGGTEDQPQHF. DNA of the CDR3: TGTGCCAGCGGAGGGACGGAAGATCAGCCCCAGCATTTT.

V gene TRBV19 combines with J gene TRBJ1-5, with 9 bases that match TRBD1. The junction had 3 bases not matched to a gene; V was cut back by 4 bases and J by 2 bases. CDR1 is LNHDA, CDR2 SQIVND, per germline (reference sequence). The CDR3 consists of 15 residues. The CDR3: CASSTTGGRNQPQHF. The CDR3 bases are TGTGCCAGTAGTACGACAGGGGGGCGCAATCAGCCCCAGCATTTT. Supplemented by reference TRBV19 and TRBJ1-5, the full variable domain reads DGGITQSPKYLFRKEGQNVTLSCEQNLNHDAMYWYRQDPGQGLRLIYYSQIVNDFQKGDIAEGYSVSREKKESFPLTVTSAQKNPTAFYLCASSTTGGRNQPQHFGDGTRLSIL.

V is TRBV19 and J is TRBJ1-2; D perhaps matches TRBD1 (5 bases). Germline CDR1 LNHDA, CDR2 SQIVND (reference sequence). The V end lost 5 bases, the J end lost 7 bases, and 11 bases lay between the germline ends. The CDR3 is made up of 12 amino acids. CDR3 amino acids: CASSSQDRGYTF. The CDR3 coding sequence is TGTGCCAGTAGTTCACAGGATCGTGGCTACACCTTC. The whole variable domain, filled in from reference TRBV19 and TRBJ1-2, reads DGGITQSPKYLFRKEGQNVTLSCEQNLNHDAMYWYRQDPGQGLRLIYYSQIVNDFQKGDIAEGYSVSREKKESFPLTVTSAQKNPTAFYLCASSSQDRGYTFGSGTRLTVV.

The V gene is TRBV19, the J gene TRBJ2-2; tentatively, D is TRBD1 (5 bases). The CDR3 runs 16 residues. V lost 6 bases and J lost 0, with 14 bases in between. The germline V gene encodes CDR1 LNHDA and CDR2 SQIVND (reference sequence). CDR3 in amino acids: CASSLQGGSNTGELFF. The CDR3 coding sequence is TGTGCCAGTAGCCTGCAGGGCGGATCGAACACCGGGGAGCTGTTTTTT.

Only one count was recorded for this clone. The chain couples TRBV10-3 to TRBJ2-7, with 9 positions matching TRBD1. The CDR3 spans 13 residues. The V gene end was trimmed by 6 bases and the J gene end by 7 bases; junction bases not matched to a gene: 7. The germline CDR1 and CDR2 sequences are ENHRY and SYGVKD. The CDR3 nucleotides read TGTGCCATCAGGACAGGGGGGACGGAGGAGCAGTACTTC. Translated: CAIRTGGTEEQYF.

V gene TRBV29-1 combines with J gene TRBJ1-5; D gene uncertain. The CDR3 is 14 residues long. Trimming stripped 4 bases from V and 6 bases from J, with 16 bases between. CDR1 and CDR2 (germline): SQVTM, ANQGSEA. The CDR3 coding sequence is TGCAGCGTTGCCACGGATATAGGTAGTCAGCCCCAGCATTTT. Translation: CSVATDIGSQPQHF. Based on the CDR3 plus reference TRBV29-1 and TRBJ1-5, the full variable domain is SAVISQKPSRDICQRGTSLTIQCQVDSQVTMMFWYRQQPGQSLTLIATANQGSEATYESGFVIDKFPISRPNLTFSTLTVSNMSPEDSSIYLCSVATDIGSQPQHFGDGTRLSIL.

The genes are TRBV7-9 and TRBJ2-1; D is undetermined. CDR1 SEHNR and CDR2 FQNEAQ come from the germline V gene (reference sequence). This CDR3 is built from 16 residues. Trimming pared 1 base from V and 2 bases from J, leaving 12 bases between. CDR3 DNA sequence: TGTGCCAGCAGCTTAGAGGGCGAGTTACCCTACAATGAGCAGTTCTTC. It translates to CASSLEGELPYNEQFF.

The chain is built from TRBV5-1 and TRBJ2-7; 8 bases match TRBD2. The CDR3 totals 17 residues. Germline V lookup: CDR1 SGHRS, CDR2 YFSETQ. V shed 4 bases and J 7 bases; nucleotides not matched to a gene: 19. The CDR3 DNA reads as TGCGCCAGCAGCCTACAAGCCCCAGCGGGGGTCTCGGGTGAGCAGTACTTC. Amino acid sequence: CASSLQAPAGVSGEQYF.

This clone has only one observation. This chain joins TRBV5-1 and TRBJ2-7, with D unclear. The CDR3 is 12 amino acids. Trimming removed 6 bases from V and 3 bases from J, with 10 bases in between. Germline lookup yields CDR1 SGHRS and CDR2 YFSETQ. In DNA, the CDR3 is TGCGCCAGCACGGGCCGCTACTACGAGCAGTACTTC. Protein product: CASTGRYYEQYF.

The chain couples TRBV6-5 to TRBJ1-2; maybe TRBD1 (6 bases). The germline V and J ends were trimmed by 2 bases and 4 bases, with 8 bases remaining between them. This CDR3 spans 13 amino acids. CDR1 is MNHEY, CDR2 SVGAGI, per germline. CDR3 protein: CASSYETGYGYTF. CDR3 bases: TGTGCCAGCAGTTACGAGACAGGCTATGGCTACACCTTC.

The chain is built from TRBV5-4 and TRBJ1-3; D unresolved. Trimming left V 3 bases short and J 8 bases short, with 24 bases between. Germline V CDR1 and CDR2: SGHNT, YYREEE (reference sequence). There are 17 residues in the CDR3. The CDR3 region has the DNA TGTGCCAGCAGCTCCGACTACACGACTGCTGCCCTGGACACCATATATTTT. Its protein product is CASSSDYTTAALDTIYF.

This clone was recorded once. This sequence joins TRBV5-6 and TRBJ2-1, with D unresolved. The CDR3 runs to 14 residues. V gave up 0 bases and J gave up 6 bases, with 10 bases separating them. Germline loops: CDR1 SGHDT, CDR2 YYEEEE. CDR3 DNA sequence: TGTGCCAGCAGCTTGGAGGTCGCCATCAATGAGCAGTTCTTC. This gives the protein CASSLEVAINEQFF.

The chain combines TRBV10-2 with TRBJ1-2, with D tentatively TRBD1 (6 bases). Germline CDR1 reads WSHSY; CDR2 reads SAAADI. Deletions cut 7 bases from V and 0 bases from J, with 12 bases between. The CDR3 is made up of 14 amino acids. CDR3 bases: TGCGCCAGCACTCGGACAGACTCTAACTATGGCTACACCTTC. Translated: CASTRTDSNYGYTF.